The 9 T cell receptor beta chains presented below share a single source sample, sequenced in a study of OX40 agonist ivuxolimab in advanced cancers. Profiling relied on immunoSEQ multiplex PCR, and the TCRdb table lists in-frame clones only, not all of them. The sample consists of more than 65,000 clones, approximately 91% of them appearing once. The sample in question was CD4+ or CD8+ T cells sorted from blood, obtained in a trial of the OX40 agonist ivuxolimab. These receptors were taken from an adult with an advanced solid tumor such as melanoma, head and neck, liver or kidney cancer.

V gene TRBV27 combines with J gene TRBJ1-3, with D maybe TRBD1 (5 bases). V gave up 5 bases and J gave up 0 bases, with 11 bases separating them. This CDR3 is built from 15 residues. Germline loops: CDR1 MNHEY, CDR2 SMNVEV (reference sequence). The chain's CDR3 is CASSVTGNSGNTIYF. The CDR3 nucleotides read TGTGCCAGCAGTGTTACAGGAAACTCTGGAAACACCATATATTTT.

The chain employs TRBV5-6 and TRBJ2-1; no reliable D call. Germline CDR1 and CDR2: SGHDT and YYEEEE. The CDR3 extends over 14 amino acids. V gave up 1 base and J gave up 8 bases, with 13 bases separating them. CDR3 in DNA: TGTGCCAGCAGCTTGACCCAGGCTCCCCATGAGCAGTTCTTC. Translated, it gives CASSLTQAPHEQFF.

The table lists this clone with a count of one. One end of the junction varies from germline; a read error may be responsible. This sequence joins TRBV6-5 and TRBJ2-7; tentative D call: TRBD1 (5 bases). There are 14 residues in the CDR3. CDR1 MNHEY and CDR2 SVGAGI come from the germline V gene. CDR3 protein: CASRDLSGSSEQYF. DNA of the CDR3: TGTGCCAGCAGAGACCTTTCAGGGTCCTCCGAGCAGTACTTC.

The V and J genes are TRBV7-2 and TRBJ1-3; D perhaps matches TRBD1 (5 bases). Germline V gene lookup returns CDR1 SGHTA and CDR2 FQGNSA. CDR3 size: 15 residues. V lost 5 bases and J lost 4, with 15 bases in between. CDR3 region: CASSPQQGAGNTIYF. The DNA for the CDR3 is TGTGCCAGCAGCCCGCAGCAGGGTGCCGGAAACACCATATATTTT.

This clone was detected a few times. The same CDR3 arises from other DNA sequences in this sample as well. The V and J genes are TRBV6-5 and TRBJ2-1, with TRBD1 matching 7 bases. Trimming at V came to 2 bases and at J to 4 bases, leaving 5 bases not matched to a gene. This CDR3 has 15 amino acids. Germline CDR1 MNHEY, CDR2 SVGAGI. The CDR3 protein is CASSYTRGQYNEQFF. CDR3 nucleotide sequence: TGTGCCAGCAGTTACACAAGGGGACAGTACAATGAGCAGTTCTTC.

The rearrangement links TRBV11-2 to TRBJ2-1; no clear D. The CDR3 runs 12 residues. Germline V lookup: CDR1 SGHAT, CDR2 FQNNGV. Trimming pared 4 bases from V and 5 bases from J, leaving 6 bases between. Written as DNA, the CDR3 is TGTGCCAGCAGCTGGGCGGACAATGAGCAGTTCTTC. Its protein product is CASSWADNEQFF.

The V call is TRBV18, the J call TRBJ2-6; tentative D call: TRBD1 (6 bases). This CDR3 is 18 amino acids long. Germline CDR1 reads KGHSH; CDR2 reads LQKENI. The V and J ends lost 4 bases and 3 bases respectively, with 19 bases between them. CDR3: CASSQSEQGMVGANVLTF. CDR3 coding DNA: TGTGCCAGCTCACAGTCGGAACAGGGTATGGTTGGGGCCAACGTCCTGACTTTC.

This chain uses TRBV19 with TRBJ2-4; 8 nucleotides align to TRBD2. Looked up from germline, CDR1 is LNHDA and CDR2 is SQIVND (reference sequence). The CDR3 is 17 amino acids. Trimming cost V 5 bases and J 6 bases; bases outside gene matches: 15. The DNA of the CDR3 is TGTGCCAGTAGTCCTTGGGGACTAGTCGGGGGTGTAAACATTCAGTACTTC. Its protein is CASSPWGLVGGVNIQYF. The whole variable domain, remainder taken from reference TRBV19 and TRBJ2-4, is DGGITQSPKYLFRKEGQNVTLSCEQNLNHDAMYWYRQDPGQGLRLIYYSQIVNDFQKGDIAEGYSVSREKKESFPLTVTSAQKNPTAFYLCASSPWGLVGGVNIQYFGAGTRLSVL.

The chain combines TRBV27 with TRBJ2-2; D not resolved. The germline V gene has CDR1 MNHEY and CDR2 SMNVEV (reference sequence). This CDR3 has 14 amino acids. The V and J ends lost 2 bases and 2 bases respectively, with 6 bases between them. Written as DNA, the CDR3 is TGTGCCAGCAGTTTACGGGTCAACACCGGGGAGCTGTTTTTT. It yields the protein CASSLRVNTGELFF.